Following are 8 T cell receptor beta chains from one sample sequenced in a study of response to subunit inactivated influenza vaccine. A single record per CDR3 protein comes from TCRdb applying MiXCR to the RT-PCR reads. In the table there are around 790,000 distinct CDR3 sequences, 20% to 25% of which are singletons. This specimen consisted of PBMCs from blood, obtained less than 6 days after vaccination. These receptors were taken from a man aged 50 or older who received an inactivated influenza vaccine.

This clonotype was counted only a few times. The chain carries TRBV5-1 and TRBJ2-5; TRBD2 matches 11 bases. After removal of 0 bases from V and 5 bases from J, the junction contained 12 bases not matched to a gene. Germline V CDR1 and CDR2: SGHRS, YFSETQ. This CDR3 region has 18 residues. CDR3: CASSLGTSGRNRRETQYF. The CDR3 bases are TGCGCCAGCAGCTTGGGGACTAGCGGGCGAAATCGTCGGGAGACCCAGTACTTC. Together with reference TRBV5-1 and TRBJ2-5, the CDR3 gives the full variable domain: KAGVTQTPRYLIKTRGQQVTLSCSPISGHRSVSWYQQTPGQGLQFLFEYFSETQRNKGNFPGRFSGRQFSNSRSEMNVSTLELGDSALYLCASSLGTSGRNRRETQYFGPGTRLLVL.

The chain uses TRBV5-1 and TRBJ1-1, with a weak D call TRBD1 (5 bases). The ends were cut back, 4 bases at V and 2 bases at J, with 24 bases in the middle. Germline CDR1 and CDR2: SGHRS and YFSETQ. This CDR3 has 18 amino acids. CDR3: CASSAAPPGVGGNTEAFF. DNA of the CDR3: TGCGCCAGCAGCGCTGCCCCCCCGGGGGTCGGTGGCAACACTGAAGCTTTCTTT.

The chain is built from TRBV18 and TRBJ2-6; D gene uncertain. The V end lost 3 bases, the J end lost 3 bases, and 9 bases lay between the germline ends. The CDR3 runs 15 residues. CDR1 is KGHSH and CDR2 is LQKENI in the germline V gene. The CDR3 nucleotides are TGTGCCAGCTCACCTTTACCCGGTGGGGCCAACGTCCTGACTTTC. Amino acid sequence: CASSPLPGGANVLTF.

The chain employs TRBV5-1 and TRBJ1-1; weak D call: TRBD1 (5 bases). V lost 1 base and J lost 7, with 11 bases in between. The germline gives CDR1 SGHRS, CDR2 YFSETQ. The CDR3 is made up of 13 amino acids. CDR3 amino acids: CASSLRGAGEAFF. The CDR3, as DNA: TGCGCCAGCAGCTTGCGCGGGGCAGGTGAAGCTTTCTTT.

This clonotype turned up a few times. The chain recombines TRBV5-1 with TRBJ2-2; D uncertain. V was clipped by 2 bases and J by 0 bases, with 8 bases between them. The CDR3 is 15 residues long. Germline-derived CDR1 and CDR2 are SGHRS and YFSETQ. The CDR3 reads CASSFGNANTGELFF. In nucleotides, the CDR3 is TGCGCCAGCAGCTTCGGTAACGCGAACACCGGGGAGCTGTTTTTT.

The CDR3, as DNA: TGTGCCAGCAGTTTATTGTCGGTCGGGGTGGACACCATATATTTT. It yields the protein CASSLLSVGVDTIYF. The genes are TRBV28 and TRBJ1-3, with no clear D. CDR1 MDHEN and CDR2 SYDVKM come from the germline V gene. Trimming shortened V by 1 base and J by 8 bases, and 15 bases separated the two germline ends. The CDR3 length is 15 residues.

This clonotype was seen a handful of times. This chain links TRBV6-2 or TRBV6-3 with TRBJ1-1, with a tentative D call TRBD1 (5 bases). Germline assignment: CDR1 MNHEY and CDR2 SVGEGT. V lost 10 bases and J lost 0, with 12 bases in between. CDR3 size: 13 residues. CDR3: CATRGYMNTEAFF. In nucleotides, the CDR3 is TGTGCCACCCGGGGGTACATGAACACTGAAGCTTTCTTT.

This clonotype was counted a few times. The gene calls are TRBV5-1 and TRBJ1-1; no clear D gene. CDR1 SGHRS and CDR2 YFSETQ come from the germline V gene. Between the trimmed V and J ends, which lost 1 base and 1 base, there was a span of 8 bases. CDR3 size: 14 residues. DNA for the CDR3: TGCGCCAGCAGCTTGAGTCCGTCGAACACTGAAGCTTTCTTT. The encoded protein is CASSLSPSNTEAFF.